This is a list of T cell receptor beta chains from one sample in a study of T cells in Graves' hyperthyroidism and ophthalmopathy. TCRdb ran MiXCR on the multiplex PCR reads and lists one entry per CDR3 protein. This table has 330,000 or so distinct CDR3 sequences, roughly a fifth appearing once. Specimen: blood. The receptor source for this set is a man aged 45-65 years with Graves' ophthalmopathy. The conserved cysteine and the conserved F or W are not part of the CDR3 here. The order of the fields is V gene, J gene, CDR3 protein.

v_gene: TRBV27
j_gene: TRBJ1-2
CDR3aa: ASSLNPDTVGYT

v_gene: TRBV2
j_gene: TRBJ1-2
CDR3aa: ASSEAGGAYGYT

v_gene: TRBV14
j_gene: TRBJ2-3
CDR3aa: ASSQPLEGLDTQY

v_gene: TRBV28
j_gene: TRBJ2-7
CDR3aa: ASSHREASGYEQY

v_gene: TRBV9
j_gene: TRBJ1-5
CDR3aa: ASSVTQENQPQH

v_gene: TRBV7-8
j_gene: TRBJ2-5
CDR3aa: ASSLRSTSGRKTQY

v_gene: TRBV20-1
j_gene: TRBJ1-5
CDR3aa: SARDLTGEAQPQH

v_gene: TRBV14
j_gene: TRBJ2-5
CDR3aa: ASSQPTGTPQETQY

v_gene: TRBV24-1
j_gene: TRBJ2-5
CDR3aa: ATSEPLAAQETQY

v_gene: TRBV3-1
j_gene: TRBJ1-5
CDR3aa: ASSQNRGHQPQH

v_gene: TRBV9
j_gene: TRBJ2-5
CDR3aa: ASSSSQGGETQY

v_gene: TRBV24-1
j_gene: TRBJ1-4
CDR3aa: ATSSDGGEKLF

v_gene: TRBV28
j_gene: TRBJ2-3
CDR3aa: ASQLPLAGGSTDTQY

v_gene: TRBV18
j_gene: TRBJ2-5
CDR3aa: ASSPASGRGETQY

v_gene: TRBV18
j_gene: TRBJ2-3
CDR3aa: ASSPPSGGTDTQY

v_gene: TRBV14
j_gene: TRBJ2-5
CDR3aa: ASTRSGRGETQY

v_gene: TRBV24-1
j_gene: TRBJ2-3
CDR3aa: ATSDYGTRDRDTQY

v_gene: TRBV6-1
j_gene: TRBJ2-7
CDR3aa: ASSQFLSGQYEQY

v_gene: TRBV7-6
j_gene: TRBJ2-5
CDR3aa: ASSTGTGYGQTQY

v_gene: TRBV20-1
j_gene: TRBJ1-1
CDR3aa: SVTGRGGTEAF

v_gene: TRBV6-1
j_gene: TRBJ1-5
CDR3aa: ASILGQGGNQPQH

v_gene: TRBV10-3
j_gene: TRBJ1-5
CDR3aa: AISTGGGNQPQH

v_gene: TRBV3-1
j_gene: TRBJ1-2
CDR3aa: ASSQGVNYGYT

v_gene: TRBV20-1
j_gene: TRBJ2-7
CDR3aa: SARAGGLNEQY

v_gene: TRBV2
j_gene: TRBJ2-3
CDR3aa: ASSEKGFGDTQY

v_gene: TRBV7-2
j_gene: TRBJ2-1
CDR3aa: ASSFTSGDNEQF

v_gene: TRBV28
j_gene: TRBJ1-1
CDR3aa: ASTADTEAF

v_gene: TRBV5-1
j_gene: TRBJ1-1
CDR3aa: ASSSGPGQRYQGYTEAF

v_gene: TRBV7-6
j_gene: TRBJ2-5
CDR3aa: ASSLQGGTVVGETQY

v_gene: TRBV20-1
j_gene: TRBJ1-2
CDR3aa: SAIQSSTDYGYT

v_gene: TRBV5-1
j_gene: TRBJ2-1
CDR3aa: ASSLIPRDEQF

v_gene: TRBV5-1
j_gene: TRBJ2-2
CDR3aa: ASSRAGGGSTGELF

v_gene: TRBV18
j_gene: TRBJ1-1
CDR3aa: ASSPKQQGGATEAF

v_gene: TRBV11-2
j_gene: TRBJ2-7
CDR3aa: ASSRGGGPTYEQY

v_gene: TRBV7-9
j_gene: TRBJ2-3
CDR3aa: ASSFDSGRVDTQY